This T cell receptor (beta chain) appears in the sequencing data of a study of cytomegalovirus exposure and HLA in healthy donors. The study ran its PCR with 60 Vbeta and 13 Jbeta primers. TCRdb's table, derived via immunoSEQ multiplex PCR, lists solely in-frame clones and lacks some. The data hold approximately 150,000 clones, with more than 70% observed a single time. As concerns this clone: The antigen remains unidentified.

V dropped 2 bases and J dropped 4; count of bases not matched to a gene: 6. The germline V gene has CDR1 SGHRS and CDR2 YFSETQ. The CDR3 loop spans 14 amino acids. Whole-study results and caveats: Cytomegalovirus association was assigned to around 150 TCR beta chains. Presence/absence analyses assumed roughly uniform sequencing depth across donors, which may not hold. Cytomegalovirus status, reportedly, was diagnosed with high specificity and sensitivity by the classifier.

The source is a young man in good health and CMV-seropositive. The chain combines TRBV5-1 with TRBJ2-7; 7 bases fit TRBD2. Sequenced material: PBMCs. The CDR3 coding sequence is TGCGCCAGCAGCTTACGGCGGGAGAATTACGAGCAGTACTTC. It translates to CASSLRRENYEQYF.